This entry lists 18 T cell receptor beta chains sequenced from one sample in a study of OX40 agonist ivuxolimab in advanced cancers. TCRdb keeps only in-frame clones here, not all; method: immunoSEQ multiplex PCR. Among more than 75,000 clones, about nine tenths were seen once, and the ten largest hold approximately 0.3%. The specimen comprised CD4+ or CD8+ T cells sorted from blood, sampled in a trial of the OX40 agonist ivuxolimab. Receptor source: an adult with an advanced solid tumor such as melanoma, head and neck, liver or kidney cancer.

This rearrangement joins TRBV28 to TRBJ1-2, with 7 bases matching TRBD1. Germline CDR1 reads MDHEN; CDR2 reads SYDVKM. V lost 6 bases to trimming and J lost 6 bases; unmatched junction nucleotides: 7. This CDR3 comprises 13 residues. In DNA form, the CDR3 reads TGTGCCAGCAGAAGACAGGGTTTCGATGGCTACACCTTC. Protein: CASRRQGFDGYTF.

This chain links TRBV5-1 with TRBJ1-6; tentative D call: TRBD1 (6 bases). CDR1 and CDR2 from the germline V gene are SGHRS and YFSETQ. CDR3 length: 15 amino acids. V was pared by 5 bases and J by 8 bases, with 17 bases between. CDR3 bases: TGCGCCAGCAGTCTGGATGGGGACACCTATTCACCCCTCCACTTT. It is translated as CASSLDGDTYSPLHF. Combining the CDR3 with reference TRBV5-1 and TRBJ1-6 gives the whole variable domain KAGVTQTPRYLIKTRGQQVTLSCSPISGHRSVSWYQQTPGQGLQFLFEYFSETQRNKGNFPGRFSGRQFSNSRSEMNVSTLELGDSALYLCASSLDGDTYSPLHFGNGTRLTVT.

V usage is TRBV7-9 and J usage is TRBJ1-1; D uncertain. Per germline, CDR1 SEHNR and CDR2 FQNEAQ (reference sequence). V lost 0 bases and J 5 bases, leaving 13 bases between the germline ends. The length of the CDR3 is 15 residues. The CDR3 region has the DNA TGTGCCAGCAGCTTAGCTATACAAGTATCTACTGAAGCTTTCTTT. Translated: CASSLAIQVSTEAFF.

The V call is TRBV7-2, the J call TRBJ1-5; D is unclear. Germline V gives CDR1 SGHTA, CDR2 FQGNSA. CDR3 size: 14 residues. V lost 6 bases and J lost 7, with 16 bases in between. The CDR3 reads CASSSAERGQPQHF. DNA of the CDR3: TGTGCCAGCAGTTCCGCCGAGCGAGGCCAGCCCCAGCATTTT.

The chain recombines TRBV28 with TRBJ1-2; 9 bases are a match to TRBD1. There are 14 residues in the CDR3. J gave up 6 bases and V 5 bases, and 7 bases lay outside the gene matches. Germline loops: CDR1 MDHEN, CDR2 SYDVKM. The CDR3 spells CASSVRTGGNGYTF. Written as DNA, the CDR3 is TGTGCCAGCAGTGTCCGTACAGGGGGCAATGGCTACACCTTC.

The sample holds one count of this clone. The rearrangement joins TRBV9 to TRBJ1-1; possible D gene TRBD1, 6 bases. The CDR3 consists of 14 residues. V lost 6 bases, J lost 1 base, and 13 bases lay in between. CDR1 and CDR2 (germline): SGDLS, YYNGEE. CDR3 protein: CASNQMTGNTEAFF. In DNA, the CDR3 is TGTGCCAGCAACCAGATGACAGGGAACACTGAAGCTTTCTTT.

The chain is built from TRBV9 and TRBJ2-1, with 9 bases fitting TRBD1. CDR1 SGDLS and CDR2 YYNGEE come from the germline V gene. This CDR3 contains 16 residues. V lost 3 bases, J lost 7 bases, and 11 bases stayed unmatched. The CDR3 spells CASSAVSGTGINEQFF. Here the CDR3 DNA reads TGTGCCAGCAGCGCAGTGTCCGGGACAGGGATAAATGAGCAGTTCTTC.

This clone is medium-sized in the sample. The chain uses TRBV9 and TRBJ1-4, with no clear D. Trimming removed 2 bases from V and 8 bases from J, with 13 bases in between. The CDR3 sequence is 14 residues long. Germline-derived CDR1 and CDR2 are SGDLS and YYNGEE. CDR3 bases: TGTGCCAGCAGCGTGGGAGTTTATGGAGAAAAACTGTTTTTT. As protein: CASSVGVYGEKLFF.

The CDR3 loop is CASSPPGGITGELFF. CDR3 nucleotide sequence: TGTGCCAGCTCCCCCCCCGGGGGAATCACCGGGGAGCTGTTTTTT. J is TRBJ2-2 and V is TRBV18, with D tentatively TRBD2 (6 bases). Germline CDR1 is KGHSH and CDR2 is LQKENI. With 6 bases removed from V and 4 bases from J, the gap between germline ends came to 15 bases. This CDR3 spans 15 amino acids.

V gene TRBV4-1 combines with J gene TRBJ1-2; 10 bases are a match to TRBD1. CDR3 length: 18 amino acids. V shed 1 base, J shed 1 base, and the junction held 9 bases outside the gene matches. Germline CDR1 reads MGHRA; CDR2 reads YSYEKL. CDR3 nucleotide sequence: TGCGCCAGCAGCCAAGTCGAGACAGGGGGCGGTCGTAACTATGGCTACACCTTC. The encoded protein is CASSQVETGGGRNYGYTF.

The chain employs TRBV27 and TRBJ2-1; D may be TRBD1 (6 bases). Germline CDR1 reads MNHEY; CDR2 reads SMNVEV (reference sequence). Trimming left V 5 bases short and J 6 bases short, with 17 bases between. This CDR3 has 15 amino acids. CDR3 nucleotide sequence: TGTGCCAGCAGTCCCTCGGGACAAAAAATCAATGAGCAGTTCTTC. Protein product: CASSPSGQKINEQFF.

The chain is built from TRBV28 and TRBJ2-1; no reliable D call. The germline V gene has CDR1 MDHEN and CDR2 SYDVKM. The CDR3 totals 16 residues. Trimming took 5 bases from V and 0 from J, leaving 14 bases between them. The CDR3 coding sequence is TGTGCCAGCAGTCCGTCAGGCGTCCACTCCTACAATGAGCAGTTCTTC. This sequence encodes CASSPSGVHSYNEQFF.

The V and J genes are TRBV6-1 and TRBJ1-2; D gene unclear. V was shortened by 9 bases and J by 4 bases, with 18 bases between the two germline ends. The CDR3 length is 14 residues. CDR1 is MNHNS, CDR2 SASEGT, per germline. The CDR3 reads CASRSAAAPYGYTF. In DNA form, the CDR3 reads TGTGCCAGTCGGTCTGCGGCAGCCCCCTATGGCTACACCTTC.

The chain combines TRBV27 with TRBJ1-1; D unresolved. The V end lost 6 bases, the J end lost 7 bases, and 15 bases lay between the germline ends. This CDR3 has 13 amino acids. Per the germline V gene, CDR1 is MNHEY and CDR2 is SMNVEV (reference sequence). The CDR3 is CASRSRLSNEAFF. DNA of the CDR3: TGTGCCAGCAGGAGCAGACTGTCGAATGAAGCTTTCTTT.

This chain uses TRBV11-2 with TRBJ1-1, with a weak D call TRBD1 (6 bases). V lost 1 base, J lost 11 bases, and 11 bases lay in between. The CDR3 is 12 amino acids. The germline V gene encodes CDR1 SGHAT and CDR2 FQNNGV. CDR3 nucleotides: TGTGCCAGCAGCTTAGTGGGACAACGGGCTTTCTTT. Encoded protein: CASSLVGQRAFF.

The genes are TRBV20-1 and TRBJ1-4, with a tentative D call TRBD1 (6 bases). Germline loops: CDR1 DFQATT, CDR2 SNEGSKA (reference sequence). The CDR3 is made up of 11 amino acids. With 5 bases removed from V and 8 bases from J, the gap between germline ends came to 9 bases. CDR3 in DNA: TGCAGTGCTTATACAGGGGAAAAACTGTTTTTT. It yields the protein CSAYTGEKLFF.

This clone turned up a few times. The gene calls are TRBV19 and TRBJ2-7, with 7 bases fitting TRBD2. V dropped 7 bases and J dropped 0; count of bases not matched to a gene: 12. The CDR3 contains 16 residues. Germline CDR1 is LNHDA and CDR2 is SQIVND (reference sequence). The CDR3 is CASTTTQSGASYEQYV. DNA for the CDR3: TGTGCCAGTACCACCACGCAAAGCGGGGCCTCCTACGAGCAGTACGTC.

The chain has TRBV6-1 and TRBJ1-6; TRBD1 aligns across 7 bases. Trimming cost V 7 bases and J 10 bases; bases outside gene matches: 13. Germline CDR1 is MNHNS and CDR2 is SASEGT. This CDR3 contains 15 residues. The CDR3 sequence: CASTENVQGWSPLHF. The CDR3 DNA reads TGTGCCAGCACCGAGAACGTACAGGGGTGGTCACCCCTCCACTTT.